This T cell receptor (beta chain) was sequenced for a study of tumor-infiltrating lymphocytes in primary liver carcinoma. Study-level findings and limits: Only about 7-25% of top clones were detected in each of the five tumor regions. With p = 0.039, the top-250-clone fraction in tumors significantly exceeded that in blood.

As regards this clonotype: Its antigen remains unidentified. The junction departs from the called germline gene at one end, perhaps through a read error.

CDR1 is MNHNS, CDR2 SASEGT, per germline. The CDR3 sequence is 12 residues long. The study co-extracted DNA and RNA from around 20-30 mg of unsorted bulk tissue. There were five separate regions sampled from each tumor. With a constant-region primer, TCR beta cDNA was made from 500 ng of total RNA. TCR beta libraries came from three nested multiplex PCR rounds using slightly modified ARM-PCR. Each of the first two PCR rounds ran nine to ten cycles with TRBV1-TRBV30 forward and C-beta reverse primers. One entry per CDR3 protein results from TCRdb running MiXCR on the multiplex PCR reads. The repertoire includes some 110,000 distinct CDR3 sequences, roughly 80% of them detected once, and 15% to 25% sits in the top ten.

This chain links TRBV6-1 with TRBJ1-2, with unresolved D. Sequenced input: liver tumor tissue from sampling region 3. This sample's subset: tumor region T3, left-lateral pole. The sequence was collected from a man aged 35-49 years with primary liver carcinoma and hepatitis B virus infection. CDR3 protein: CAGSAHLYGYIF. In DNA form, the CDR3 reads TGTGCCGGCAGTGCCCACCTATATGGCTACATCTTC.